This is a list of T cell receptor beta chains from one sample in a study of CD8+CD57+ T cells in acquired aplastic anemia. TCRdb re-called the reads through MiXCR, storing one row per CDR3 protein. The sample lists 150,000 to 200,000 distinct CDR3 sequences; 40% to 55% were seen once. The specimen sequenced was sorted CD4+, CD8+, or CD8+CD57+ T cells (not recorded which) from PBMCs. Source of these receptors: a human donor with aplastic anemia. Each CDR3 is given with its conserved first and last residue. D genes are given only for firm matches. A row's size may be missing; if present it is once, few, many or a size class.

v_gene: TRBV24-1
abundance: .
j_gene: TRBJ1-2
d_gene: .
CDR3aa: CATSDGRNYTF
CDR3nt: TGTGCCACCAGTGATGGTCGGAACTACACCTTC

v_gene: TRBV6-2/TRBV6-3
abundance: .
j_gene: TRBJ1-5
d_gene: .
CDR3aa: CASARASQPQHF
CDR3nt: TGTGCCAGCGCCAGGGCGAGTCAGCCCCAGCATTTT

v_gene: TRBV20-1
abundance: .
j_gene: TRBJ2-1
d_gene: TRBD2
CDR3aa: CSAKTGLAAYNEQFF
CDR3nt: TGCAGTGCTAAGACGGGACTAGCGGCCTACAATGAGCAGTTCTTC

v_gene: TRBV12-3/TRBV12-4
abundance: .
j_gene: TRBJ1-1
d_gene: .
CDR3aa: CASSLQSRHTEAFF
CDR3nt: TGTGCCAGCAGTCTCCAGAGTAGGCACACTGAAGCTTTCTTT

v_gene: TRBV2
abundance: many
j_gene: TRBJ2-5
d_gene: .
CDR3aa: CASSAGSETQYF
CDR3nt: TGTGCCAGCAGTGCGGGGTCGGAGACCCAGTACTTC

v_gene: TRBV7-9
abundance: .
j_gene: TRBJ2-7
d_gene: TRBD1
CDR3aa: CASRRRDRVHEQYF
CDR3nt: TGTGCCAGCAGGAGACGTGACAGGGTCCACGAGCAGTACTTC

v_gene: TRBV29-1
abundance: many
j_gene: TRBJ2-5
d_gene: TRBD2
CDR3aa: CSASSGGVQETQYF
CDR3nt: TGCAGCGCTTCTAGCGGGGGGGTACAAGAGACCCAGTACTTC

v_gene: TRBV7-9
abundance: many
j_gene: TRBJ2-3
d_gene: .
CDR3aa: CASRPQGNTDTQYF
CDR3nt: TGTGCCAGCAGACCACAGGGTAACACAGATACGCAGTATTTT

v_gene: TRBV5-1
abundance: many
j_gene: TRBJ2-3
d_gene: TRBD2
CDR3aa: CASSLATAGYTDTQYF
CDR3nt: TGCGCCAGCAGCTTGGCCACAGCGGGGTACACAGATACGCAGTATTTT

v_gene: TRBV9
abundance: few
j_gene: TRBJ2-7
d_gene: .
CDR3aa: CASSGANSQQYF
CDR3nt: TGTGCCAGCAGCGGGGCGAATAGCCAGCAGTACTTC

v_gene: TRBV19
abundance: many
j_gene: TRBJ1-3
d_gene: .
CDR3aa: CASSFETSPSGNTIYF
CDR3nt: TGTGCCAGTAGCTTCGAGACGAGTCCCTCTGGAAACACCATATATTTT

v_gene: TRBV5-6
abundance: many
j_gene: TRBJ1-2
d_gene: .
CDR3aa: CASSLGLADYGYTF
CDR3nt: TGTGCCAGCAGCTTGGGGCTGGCAGACTATGGCTACACCTTC

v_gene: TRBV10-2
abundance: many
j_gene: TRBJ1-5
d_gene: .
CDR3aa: CASREAGAGEPQHF
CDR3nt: TGCGCCAGCAGAGAAGCAGGGGCTGGGGAGCCCCAGCATTTT

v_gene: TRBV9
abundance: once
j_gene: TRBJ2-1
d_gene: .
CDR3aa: CASSNPGLNEQFF
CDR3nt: TGTGCCAGCAGCAACCCTGGTCTCAATGAGCAGTTCTTC

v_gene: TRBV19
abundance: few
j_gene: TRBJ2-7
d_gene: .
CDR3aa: CASSLTGRYEQYF
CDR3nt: TGTGCCAGTAGCTTGACAGGACGCTACGAGCAGTACTTC

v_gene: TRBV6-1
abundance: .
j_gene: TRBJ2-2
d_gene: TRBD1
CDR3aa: CASNETGVFVNTGELFF
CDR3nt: TGTGCCAGCAATGAAACAGGGGTTTTTGTCAACACCGGGGAGCTGTTTTTT

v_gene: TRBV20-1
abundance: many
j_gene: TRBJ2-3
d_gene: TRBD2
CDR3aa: CSARGGGGGSHTDTQYF
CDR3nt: TGCAGTGCTAGAGGAGGTGGGGGGGGTTCACACACAGATACGCAGTATTTT

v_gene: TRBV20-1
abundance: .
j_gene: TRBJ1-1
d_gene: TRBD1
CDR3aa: CSFGWDRKNTEAFF
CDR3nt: TGCAGCTTTGGATGGGACAGAAAGAACACTGAAGCTTTCTTT

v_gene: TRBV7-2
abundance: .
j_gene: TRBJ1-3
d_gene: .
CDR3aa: CASSLDRNTIYF
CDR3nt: TGTGCCAGCAGCTTAGACAGGAACACCATATATTTT

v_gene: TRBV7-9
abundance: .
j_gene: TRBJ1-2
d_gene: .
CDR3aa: CASSKQRGDYGYTF
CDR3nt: TGTGCCAGCAGCAAACAGAGGGGAGACTATGGCTACACCTTC

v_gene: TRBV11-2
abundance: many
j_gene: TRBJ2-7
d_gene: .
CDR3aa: CASSLDQGFAYEQYF
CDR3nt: TGTGCCAGCAGCTTAGATCAGGGGTTTGCCTACGAGCAGTACTTC

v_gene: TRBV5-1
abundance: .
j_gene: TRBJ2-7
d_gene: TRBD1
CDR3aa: CASSAPGQGYDQYF
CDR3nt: TGCGCCAGCAGCGCGCCGGGACAGGGCTACGATCAGTACTTC

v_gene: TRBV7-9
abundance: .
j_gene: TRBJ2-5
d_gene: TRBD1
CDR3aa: CASSLVGARGETQYF
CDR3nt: TGTGCCAGCAGCTTGGTGGGGGCCAGGGGGGAGACCCAGTACTTC

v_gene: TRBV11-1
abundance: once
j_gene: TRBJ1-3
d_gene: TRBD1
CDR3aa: CASGQGSGNTIYF
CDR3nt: TGCGCCAGCGGACAGGGCTCTGGAAACACCATATATTTT

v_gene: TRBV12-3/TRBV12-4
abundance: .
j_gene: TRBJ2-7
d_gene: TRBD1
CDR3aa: CASSSSGTGSYEQYF
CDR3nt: TGTGCCAGCAGTTCATCCGGGACAGGCTCCTACGAGCAGTACTTC

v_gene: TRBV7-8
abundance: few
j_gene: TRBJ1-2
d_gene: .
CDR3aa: CASSLLPENGYTF
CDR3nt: TGTGCCAGCAGCTTACTCCCAGAAAATGGCTACACCTTC

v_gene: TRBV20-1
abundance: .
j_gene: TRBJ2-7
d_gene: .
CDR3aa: CSARGAGVRGNEQYF
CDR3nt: TGCAGTGCTAGGGGGGCGGGAGTGAGGGGAAACGAGCAGTACTTC

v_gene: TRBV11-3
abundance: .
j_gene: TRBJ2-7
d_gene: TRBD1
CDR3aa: CASSFPRQGSYEQYF
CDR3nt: TGTGCCAGCAGCTTCCCGAGACAGGGTTCCTACGAGCAGTACTTC

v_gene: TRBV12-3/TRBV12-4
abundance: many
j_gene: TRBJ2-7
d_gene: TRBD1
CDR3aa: CASSTPGDRVQYF
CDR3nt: TGTGCCAGCAGCACTCCCGGCGACAGGGTGCAGTACTTC

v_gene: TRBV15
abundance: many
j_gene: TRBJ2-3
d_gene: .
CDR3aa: CATSGQRGVPSTDTQYF
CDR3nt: TGTGCCACCAGCGGACAAAGGGGTGTACCGAGCACAGATACGCAGTATTTT

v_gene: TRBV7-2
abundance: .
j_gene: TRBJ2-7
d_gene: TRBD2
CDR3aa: CASSTGLAYSYEQYF
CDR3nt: TGTGCCAGCAGCACCGGACTAGCCTACTCCTACGAGCAGTACTTC

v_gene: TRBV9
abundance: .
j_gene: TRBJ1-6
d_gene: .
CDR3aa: CASSSPNSPLHF
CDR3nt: TGTGCCAGCAGCTCCCCAAATTCACCCCTCCACTTT

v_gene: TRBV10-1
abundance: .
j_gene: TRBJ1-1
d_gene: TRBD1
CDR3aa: CASSESRGINTEAFF
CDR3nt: TGCGCCAGCAGTGAGTCCAGGGGGATAAACACTGAAGCTTTCTTT

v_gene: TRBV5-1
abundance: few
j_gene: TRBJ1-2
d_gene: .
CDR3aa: CASSLGAVSYGYTF
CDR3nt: TGCGCCAGCAGCTTGGGGGCAGTATCCTATGGCTACACCTTC

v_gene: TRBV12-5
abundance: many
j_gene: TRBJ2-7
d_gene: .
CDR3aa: CASGSKSWITEQYF
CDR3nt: TGTGCTAGTGGTTCAAAATCTTGGATAACCGAGCAGTACTTC

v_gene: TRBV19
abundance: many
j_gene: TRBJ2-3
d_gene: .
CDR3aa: CASRDNTDTQYF
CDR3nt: TGTGCCAGTCGGGACAACACAGATACGCAGTATTTT

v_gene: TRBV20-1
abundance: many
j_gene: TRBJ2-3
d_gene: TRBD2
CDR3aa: CSARVLAGGLQYF
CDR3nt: TGCAGTGCTAGAGTACTAGCGGGGGGGCTGCAGTATTTT

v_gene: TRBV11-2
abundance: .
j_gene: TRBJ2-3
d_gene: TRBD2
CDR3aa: CASSLLALAGESTDTQYF
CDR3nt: TGTGCCAGCAGCTTATTGGCGCTAGCGGGAGAGAGCACAGATACGCAGTATTTT

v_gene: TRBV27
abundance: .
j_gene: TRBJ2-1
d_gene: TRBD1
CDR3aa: CASSLSTGVQIGEQFF
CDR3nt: TGTGCCAGCAGTTTAAGTACAGGGGTGCAAATAGGTGAGCAGTTCTTC

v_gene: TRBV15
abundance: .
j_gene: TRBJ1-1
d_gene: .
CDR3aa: CATSRDKNTEAFF
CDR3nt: TGTGCCACCAGCAGAGATAAGAACACTGAAGCTTTCTTT